The sample holds many counts of the clone carrying this T cell receptor beta chain. Its antigen is as yet unknown. This sample was taken from a study of Graves' ophthalmopathy and Graves' hyperthyroidism. RNA served as the template for amplifying TCR beta CDR3 regions. An initial RT-PCR round employing HTBI primers preceded a second-round multiplex PCR. TCRdb analysed the multiplex PCR reads with MiXCR anew, one entry per CDR3 protein. Found here are a few hundred thousand distinct CDR3 sequences, roughly 14% of them singletons; the top ten hold 5.5% to 7%. By definition, stable hyperthyroidism involved no ophthalmopathy within 18 months of follow-up. Excluded: other autoimmune disease, uncontrolled infection, pregnancy or lactation. Study conclusions and caveats: The 13-signature model separated ophthalmopathy from stable hyperthyroidism at approximately 89% sensitivity and nearly 82% specificity. Blood was where most expanded thyroid clonotypes above 0.001 frequency also turned up.

This receptor was obtained from a woman younger than 35 with stable Graves' hyperthyroidism. Sequencing used peripheral blood.

CDR3 sequence: CASSDGPNTEAFF. The CDR3 coding sequence is TGTGCCAGCAGTGACGGCCCGAACACTGAAGCTTTCTTT. V gene TRBV6-4 combines with J gene TRBJ1-1; no clear D gene. The germline V and J ends were trimmed by 2 bases and 1 base, with 5 bases remaining between them. Per the germline V gene, CDR1 is MRHNA and CDR2 is SNTAGT. CDR3 length equals 13 residues.